These T cell receptor beta chains were read from a single sample in a study of CXCR3-negative and CXCR3-positive naive CD8 T cells. TCRdb re-analyzed the 5' RACE reads; it lists each CDR3 protein once, without DNA. The ten top clones account for roughly 0.41%, within a sample of some 150,000 distinct CDR3 sequences. Material for sequencing was naive CXCR3+ CD8+ T cells from blood. The receptor source for this set is a human donor in good health. Some clones in this sample may be carry-over from other donors' samples. Each CDR3 is given with its conserved first and last residue.

CDR3 length: 15; V gene: TRBV6-5; J gene: TRBJ2-1; CDR3 protein: CASSLTSGEYNEQFF
CDR3 length: 16; V gene: TRBV4-3; J gene: TRBJ2-1; CDR3 protein: CASSQDRESSYNEQFF
CDR3 length: 14; V gene: TRBV28; J gene: TRBJ2-7; CDR3 protein: CASRPPTASYEQYF
CDR3 length: 15; V gene: TRBV9; J gene: TRBJ2-5; CDR3 protein: CASSVAYSLLETQYF
CDR3 length: 14; V gene: TRBV10-3; J gene: TRBJ2-5; CDR3 protein: CAISEASAQETQYF
CDR3 length: 12; V gene: TRBV29-1; J gene: TRBJ2-7; CDR3 protein: CSVDEATGEQYF
CDR3 length: 14; V gene: TRBV7-9; J gene: TRBJ2-5; CDR3 protein: CASSGGTSGAAQYF
CDR3 length: 14; V gene: TRBV7-9; J gene: TRBJ2-3; CDR3 protein: CASSLASKADTQYF
CDR3 length: 15; V gene: TRBV19; J gene: TRBJ2-1; CDR3 protein: CASSWAGAENNEQFF
CDR3 length: 15; V gene: TRBV5-1; J gene: TRBJ2-7; CDR3 protein: CASKGIEQGEYEQYF
CDR3 length: 16; V gene: TRBV7-9; J gene: TRBJ2-2; CDR3 protein: CASRRRLAGNTGELFF
CDR3 length: 11; V gene: TRBV20-1; J gene: TRBJ1-2; CDR3 protein: CSATLVGGYTF
CDR3 length: 17; V gene: TRBV5-1; J gene: TRBJ2-3; CDR3 protein: CASSLLSGKFSTDTQYF
CDR3 length: 16; V gene: TRBV7-9; J gene: TRBJ2-7; CDR3 protein: CASSLSSGVSDFSQYF
CDR3 length: 18; V gene: TRBV7-8; J gene: TRBJ2-2; CDR3 protein: CASSFLTSGIMHTGELFF
CDR3 length: 16; V gene: TRBV15; J gene: TRBJ2-1; CDR3 protein: CATSRVGTSGSYEQFF
CDR3 length: 16; V gene: TRBV7-2; J gene: TRBJ2-3; CDR3 protein: CASSLRGGGSTDTQYF
CDR3 length: 15; V gene: TRBV7-9; J gene: TRBJ1-2; CDR3 protein: CASSSAWDREVGYTF
CDR3 length: 14; V gene: TRBV29-1; J gene: TRBJ2-1; CDR3 protein: CSVHKLERVGEQFF
CDR3 length: 12; V gene: TRBV12-3/TRBV12-4; J gene: TRBJ1-2; CDR3 protein: CASTLWGNGYTF
CDR3 length: 12; V gene: TRBV7-2; J gene: TRBJ2-7; CDR3 protein: CASRVGGYEQYF